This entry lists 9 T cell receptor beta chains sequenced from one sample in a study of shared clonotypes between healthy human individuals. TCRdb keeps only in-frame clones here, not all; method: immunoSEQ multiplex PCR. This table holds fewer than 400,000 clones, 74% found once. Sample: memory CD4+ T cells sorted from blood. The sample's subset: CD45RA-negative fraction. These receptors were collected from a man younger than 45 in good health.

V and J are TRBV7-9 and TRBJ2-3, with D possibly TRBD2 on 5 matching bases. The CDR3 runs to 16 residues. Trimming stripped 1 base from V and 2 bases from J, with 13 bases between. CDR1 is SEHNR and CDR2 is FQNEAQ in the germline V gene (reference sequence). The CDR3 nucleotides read TGTGCCAGCAGCTTAGACGTCGACGGACTCACAGATACGCAGTATTTT. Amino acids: CASSLDVDGLTDTQYF.

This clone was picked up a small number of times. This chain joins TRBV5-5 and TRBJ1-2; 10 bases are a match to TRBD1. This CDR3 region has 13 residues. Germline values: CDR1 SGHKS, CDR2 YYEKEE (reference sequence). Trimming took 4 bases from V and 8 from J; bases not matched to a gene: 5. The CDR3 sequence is CASSRDRGGGYTF. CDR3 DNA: TGTGCCAGCAGCAGGGACAGGGGCGGGGGCTACACCTTC.

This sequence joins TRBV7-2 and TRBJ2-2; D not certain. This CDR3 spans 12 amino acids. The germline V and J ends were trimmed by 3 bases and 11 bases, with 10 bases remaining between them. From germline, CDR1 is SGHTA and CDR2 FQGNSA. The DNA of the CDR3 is TGTGCCAGCAGCTTTCCGGCCCTTGAGCTGTTTTTT. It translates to CASSFPALELFF.

CDR3 DNA sequence: TGTGCCAGCAGCTTATCGACAGTTAATGAAAAACTGTTTTTT. Its translation: CASSLSTVNEKLFF. The chain joins TRBV7-2 to TRBJ1-4; D might be TRBD1 (5 bases). The CDR3 covers 14 residues. Trimming removed 2 bases from V and 4 bases from J, with 8 bases in between. CDR1 and CDR2 from the germline V gene are SGHTA and FQGNSA.

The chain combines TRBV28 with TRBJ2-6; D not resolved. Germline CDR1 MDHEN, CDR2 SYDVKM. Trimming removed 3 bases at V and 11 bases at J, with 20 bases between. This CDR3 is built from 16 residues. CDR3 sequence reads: CASSFRTVGFFDVLTF. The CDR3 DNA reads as TGTGCCAGCAGTTTCCGGACGGTAGGCTTTTTCGACGTCCTGACTTTC.

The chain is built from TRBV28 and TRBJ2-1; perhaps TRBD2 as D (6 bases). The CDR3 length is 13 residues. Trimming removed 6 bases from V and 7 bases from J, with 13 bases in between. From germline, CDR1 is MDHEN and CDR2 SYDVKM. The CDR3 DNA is TGTGCCAGCAGCCCCCCAGGGAGGAATGAGCAGTTCTTC. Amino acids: CASSPPGRNEQFF.

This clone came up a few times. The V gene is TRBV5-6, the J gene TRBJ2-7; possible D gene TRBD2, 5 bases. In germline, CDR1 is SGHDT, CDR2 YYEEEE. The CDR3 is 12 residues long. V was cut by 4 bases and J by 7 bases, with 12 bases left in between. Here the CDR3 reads CASSPTGEEQYF. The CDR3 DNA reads TGTGCCAGCAGCCCGACCGGGGAGGAGCAGTACTTC.

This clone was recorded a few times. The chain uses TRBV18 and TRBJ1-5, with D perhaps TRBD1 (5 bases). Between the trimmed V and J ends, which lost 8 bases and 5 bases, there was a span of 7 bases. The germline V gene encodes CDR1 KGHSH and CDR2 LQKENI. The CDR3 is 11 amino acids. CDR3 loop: CASGTDQPQHF. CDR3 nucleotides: TGTGCCAGCGGGACTGATCAGCCCCAGCATTTT.

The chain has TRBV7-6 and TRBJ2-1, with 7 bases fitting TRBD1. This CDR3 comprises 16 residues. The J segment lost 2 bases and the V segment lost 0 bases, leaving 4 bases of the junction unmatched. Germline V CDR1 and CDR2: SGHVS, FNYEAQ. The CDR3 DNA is TGTGCCAGCAGCTTAGCGTCAGGGGGAACCTACAATGAGCAGTTCTTC. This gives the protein CASSLASGGTYNEQFF.